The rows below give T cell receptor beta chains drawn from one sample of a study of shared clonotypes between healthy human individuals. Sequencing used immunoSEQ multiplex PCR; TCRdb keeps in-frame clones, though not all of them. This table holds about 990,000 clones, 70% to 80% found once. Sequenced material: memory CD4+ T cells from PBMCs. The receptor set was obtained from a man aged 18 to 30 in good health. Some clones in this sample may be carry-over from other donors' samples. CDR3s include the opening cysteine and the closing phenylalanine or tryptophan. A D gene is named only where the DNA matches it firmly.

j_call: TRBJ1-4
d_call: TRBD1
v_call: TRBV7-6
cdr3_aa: CASSPRTGPGEKLFF
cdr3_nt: TGTGCCAGCAGCCCCCGGACAGGCCCGGGGGAAAAACTGTTTTTT

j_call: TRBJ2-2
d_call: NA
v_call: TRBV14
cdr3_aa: CASSPLPQGWNTGELFF
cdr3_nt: TGTGCCAGCAGCCCCCTGCCCCAGGGATGGAACACCGGGGAGCTGTTTTTT

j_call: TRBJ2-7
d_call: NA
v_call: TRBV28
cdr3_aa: CASSTPGFREQYF
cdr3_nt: TGTGCCAGCAGTACCCCGGGATTCAGGGAGCAGTACTTC

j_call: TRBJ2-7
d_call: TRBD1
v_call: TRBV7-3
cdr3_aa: CASSSLRQGPYEQYF
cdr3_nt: TGTGCCAGCAGCTCCCTGAGACAGGGGCCCTACGAGCAGTACTTC

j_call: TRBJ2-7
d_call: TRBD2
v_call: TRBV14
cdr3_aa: CASSQDSGTEYF
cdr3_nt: TGTGCCAGCAGCCAAGATAGCGGGACCGAATACTTC

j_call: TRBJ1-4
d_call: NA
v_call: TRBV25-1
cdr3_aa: CASTSVVEGTEKLFF
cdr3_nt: TGTGCCAGCACCTCAGTTGTGGAGGGTACTGAAAAACTGTTTTTT

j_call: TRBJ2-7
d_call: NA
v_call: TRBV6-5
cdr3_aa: CASSYSMVGTYEQYF
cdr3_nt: TGTGCCAGCAGTTACTCGATGGTCGGAACCTACGAGCAGTACTTC

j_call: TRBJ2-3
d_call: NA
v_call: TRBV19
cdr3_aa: CASSIREGADTQYF
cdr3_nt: TGTGCCAGTAGTATCCGCGAGGGTGCGGATACGCAGTATTTT

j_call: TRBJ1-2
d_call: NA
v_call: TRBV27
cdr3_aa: CASRLATGSSNYGYTF
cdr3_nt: TGTGCCAGCCGACTTGCAACCGGGTCCTCTAACTATGGCTACACCTTC

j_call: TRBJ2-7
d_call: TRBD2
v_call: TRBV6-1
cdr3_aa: CASSEARGGEQYF
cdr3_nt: TGTGCCAGCAGTGAAGCTCGGGGGGGCGAGCAGTACTTC

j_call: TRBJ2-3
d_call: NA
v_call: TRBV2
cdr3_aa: CASSYRTQYF
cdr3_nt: TGTGCCAGCAGTTATCGGACGCAGTATTTT

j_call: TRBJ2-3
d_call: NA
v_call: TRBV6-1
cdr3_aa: CASTEGAIHTQYF
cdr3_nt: TGTGCCAGCACGGAGGGGGCAATACATACGCAGTATTTT

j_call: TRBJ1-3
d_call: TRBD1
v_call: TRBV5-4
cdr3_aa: CASSPGTGTSSGNTIYF
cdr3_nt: TGTGCCAGCAGCCCCGGGACAGGGACCTCCTCTGGAAACACCATATATTTT

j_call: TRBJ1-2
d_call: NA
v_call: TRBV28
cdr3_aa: CASLSEGHGYTF
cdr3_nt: TGTGCCAGCCTGAGCGAGGGGCATGGCTACACCTTC